This TCR beta chain is drawn from a study of T cells after posttransplantation cyclophosphamide. Whole-study results and caveats: Later blood repertoires were often dominated by clones from the donor CD8+ memory compartment. Skin or GI-infiltrating T cells shared few TRB sequences with blood. After PTCy, TRB diversity resembled that of CNI/methotrexate controls.

A marrow graft followed busulfan-fludarabine conditioning, with cyclophosphamide on days +3 and +4. TCRdb's copy holds only in-frame clones and misses some; the assay was immunoSEQ multiplex PCR. This sample has 1,400 to 1,500 clones and no singletons, with under 35% in the ten largest. This clone was recorded many times. No antigen is known for it. It may be a read error: a sequence one base away is much more abundant. V lost 6 bases to trimming and J lost 6 bases, with 17 bases between them. Germline V gene data show CDR1 as SNHLY and CDR2 as FYNNEI. The CDR3 consists of 15 residues. The chain joins TRBV2 to TRBJ1-4; D is uncertain. Sample: PBMCs, taken after an allogeneic stem cell transplant with post-transplant cyclophosphamide. The TCR was taken from a male patient between 25 and 39 years old who received an allogeneic stem cell transplant from a related donor, was CMV-positive, and had acute GVHD only. A share of the T cells may be of graft donor origin. Here the CDR3 reads CASRELSVIYEKLFF. The DNA for the CDR3 is TGTGCCAGCAGGGAATTGTCGGTAATTTATGAAAAACTGTTTTTT.